The subject of this entry is one T cell receptor beta chain. As yet, its antigen is unknown. The CDR3 goes on 3 residues after the read ends, and that part is filled in from the germline J gene. CVID subjects were around 16 female and 25 to 35 male, aged roughly 9 to 64. This sample was taken from a study of T cell clonality in common variable immunodeficiency. Study-level results: Fewer TCRbeta clones were shared among CVID subjects than controls. Reportedly, TCR beta sequences from common variable immunodeficiency showed fewer deletions and N-nucleotide insertions.

TCRdb's table, derived via immunoSEQ multiplex PCR, lists solely in-frame clones and lacks some. The sample yields about 28,000 clones, without any singletons. The CDR3 is 14 amino acids. The V end was cut by 3 bases, the J end by 3 bases, with 12 bases between. In germline, CDR1 is KGHSH, CDR2 LQKENI. This receptor was obtained from a human donor with common variable immunodeficiency. The chain carries TRBV18 and TRBJ2-7; no definite D call. The source material was peripheral blood mononuclear cells. Incomplete CDR3 DNA: TGTGCCAGCTCACCCGCGCCGTTCAACTACGAG. Its translation: CASSPAPFNYE. The CDR3 in its entirety is CASSPAPFNYEQYF.